Listed here are 6 T cell receptor beta chains from one sample, sequenced in a study of blood T cell repertoires in COVID-19. Only in-frame clones appear in the TCRdb table, and some are missing; sequencing was by immunoSEQ multiplex PCR. The table records 220,000 or so clones, around four fifths of them present only once. The sample comprised peripheral blood. The receptor set was obtained from a woman of 80 years or more with acute or convalescent COVID-19.

V is TRBV5-1 and J is TRBJ1-1; 7 positions agree with TRBD1. This CDR3 has 15 residues. J was trimmed by 6 bases and V by 3 bases; bases with no gene match: 11. Germline loops: CDR1 SGHRS, CDR2 YFSETQ. The CDR3 DNA follows: TGCGCCAGCAGCTCACAACAGGGGAGGTGGGCTGAAGCTTTCTTT. Protein: CASSSQQGRWAEAFF.

This sequence joins TRBV6-5 and TRBJ1-1; 9 bases agree with TRBD1. Germline-derived CDR1 and CDR2 are MNHEY and SVGAGI. V dropped 0 bases and J dropped 5; count of bases not matched to a gene: 4. This CDR3 is built from 15 residues. The CDR3 sequence: CASSYSRDRATEAFF. The CDR3 nucleotides are TGTGCCAGCAGTTACTCCCGGGACAGGGCGACTGAAGCTTTCTTT.

In this sample, this clone turned up a few times. The genes are TRBV7-3 and TRBJ1-6, with a tentative D call TRBD1 (6 bases). Trimming took 5 bases from V and 10 from J, leaving 12 bases between them. Germline-derived CDR1 and CDR2 are SGHTA and FQGTGA. This CDR3 has 13 residues. CDR3 coding DNA: TGTGCCAGCAGCGCCACTCAGGGGTCACCCCTCCACTTT. It encodes CASSATQGSPLHF.

The chain recombines TRBV5-4 with TRBJ2-7; 9 bases are shared with TRBD1. Germline-derived CDR1 and CDR2 are SGHNT and YYREEE (reference sequence). The CDR3 is 13 residues long. V lost 2 bases and J lost 7; bases outside the gene matches: 4. The CDR3 sequence: CASSFDRGLEQYF. The CDR3 region has the DNA TGTGCCAGCAGCTTCGACAGGGGGTTAGAGCAGTACTTC.

The chain uses TRBV7-9 and TRBJ1-3; D gene uncertain. Trimming took 5 bases from V and 8 from J, leaving 19 bases between them. This CDR3 region has 15 residues. Germline lookup yields CDR1 SEHNR and CDR2 FQNEAQ (reference sequence). In DNA, the CDR3 is TGTGCCAGCAGCGCCAGGACGGTCCGGCGGGACACCATATATTTT. It is translated as CASSARTVRRDTIYF.

The chain joins TRBV7-2 to TRBJ1-3; perhaps TRBD1 as D (6 bases). V was shortened by 1 base and J by 4 bases, with 11 bases between the two germline ends. This CDR3 is built from 15 residues. Germline CDR1 reads SGHTA; CDR2 reads FQGNSA. The CDR3, as DNA: TGTGCCAGCAGCTTAGGGCAGGGGAAGGGAAACACCATATATTTT. Protein product: CASSLGQGKGNTIYF. The whole variable domain, filled in from reference TRBV7-2 and TRBJ1-3, reads GAGVSQSPSNKVTEKGKDVELRCDPISGHTALYWYRQSLGQGLEFLIYFQGNSAPDKSGLPSDRFSAERTGGSVSTLTIQRTQQEDSAVYLCASSLGQGKGNTIYFGEGSWLTVV.